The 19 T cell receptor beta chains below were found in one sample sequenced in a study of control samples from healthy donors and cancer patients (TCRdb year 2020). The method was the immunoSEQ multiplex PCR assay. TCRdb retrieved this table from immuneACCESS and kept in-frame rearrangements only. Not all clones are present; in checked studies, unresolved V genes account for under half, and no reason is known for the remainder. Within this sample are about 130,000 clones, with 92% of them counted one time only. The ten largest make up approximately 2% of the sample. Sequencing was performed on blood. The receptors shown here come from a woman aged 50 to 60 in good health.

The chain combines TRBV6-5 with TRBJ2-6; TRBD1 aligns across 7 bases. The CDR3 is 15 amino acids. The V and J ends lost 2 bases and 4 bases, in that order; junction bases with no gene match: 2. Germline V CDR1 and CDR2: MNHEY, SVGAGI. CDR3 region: CASSYTGAGANVLTF. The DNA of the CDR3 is TGTGCCAGCAGTTACACAGGGGCCGGGGCCAACGTCCTGACTTTC.

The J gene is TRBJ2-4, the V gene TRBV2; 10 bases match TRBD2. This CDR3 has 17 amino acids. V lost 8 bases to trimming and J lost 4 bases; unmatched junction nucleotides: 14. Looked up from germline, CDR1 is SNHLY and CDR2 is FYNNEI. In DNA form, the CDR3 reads TGTGCCAGCTGGAGGGGAGAAAGGACTAGCGGAAAAAACATTCAGTACTTC. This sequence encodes CASWRGERTSGKNIQYF.

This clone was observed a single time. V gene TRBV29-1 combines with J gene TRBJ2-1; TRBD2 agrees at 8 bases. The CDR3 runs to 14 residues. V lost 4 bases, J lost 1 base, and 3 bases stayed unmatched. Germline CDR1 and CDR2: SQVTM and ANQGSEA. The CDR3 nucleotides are TGCAGCGTTGTTCGGGAGGGGTCCTACAATGAGCAGTTCTTC. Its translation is CSVVREGSYNEQFF.

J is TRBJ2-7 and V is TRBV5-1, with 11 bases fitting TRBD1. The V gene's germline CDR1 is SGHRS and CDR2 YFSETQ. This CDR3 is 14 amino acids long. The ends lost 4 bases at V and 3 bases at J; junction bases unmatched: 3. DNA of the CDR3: TGCGCCAGCAGCGTGGGGACAGGGGGCTACGAGCAGTACTTC. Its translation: CASSVGTGGYEQYF.

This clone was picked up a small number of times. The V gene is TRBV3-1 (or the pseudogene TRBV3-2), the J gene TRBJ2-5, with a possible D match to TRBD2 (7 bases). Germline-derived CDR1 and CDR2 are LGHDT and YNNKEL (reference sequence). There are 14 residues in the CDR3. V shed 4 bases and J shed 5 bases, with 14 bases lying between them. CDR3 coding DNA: TGTGCCAGCAGCCGAGGGGGGGCCGGGGAGACCCAGTACTTC. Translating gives CASSRGGAGETQYF.

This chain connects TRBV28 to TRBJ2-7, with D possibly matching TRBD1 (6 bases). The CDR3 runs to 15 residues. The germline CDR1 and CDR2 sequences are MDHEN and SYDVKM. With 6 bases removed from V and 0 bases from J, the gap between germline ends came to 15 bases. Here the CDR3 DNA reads TGTGCCAGCAGCGTGACAGGTGTCAGCTCCTACGAGCAGTACTTC. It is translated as CASSVTGVSSYEQYF.

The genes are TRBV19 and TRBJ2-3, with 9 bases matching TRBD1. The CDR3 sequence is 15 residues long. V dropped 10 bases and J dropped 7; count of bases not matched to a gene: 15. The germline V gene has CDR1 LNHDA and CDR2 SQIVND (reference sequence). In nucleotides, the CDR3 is TGTGCCATAACGCCCGGGGGACAGGGTAATCATACGCAGTATTTT. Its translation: CAITPGGQGNHTQYF.

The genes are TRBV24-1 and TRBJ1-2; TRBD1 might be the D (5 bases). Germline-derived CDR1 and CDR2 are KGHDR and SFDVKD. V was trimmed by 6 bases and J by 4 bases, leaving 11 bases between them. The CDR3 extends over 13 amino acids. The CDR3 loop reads CATSSGALYGYTF. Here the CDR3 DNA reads TGTGCCACCAGTAGCGGGGCCCTCTATGGCTACACCTTC.

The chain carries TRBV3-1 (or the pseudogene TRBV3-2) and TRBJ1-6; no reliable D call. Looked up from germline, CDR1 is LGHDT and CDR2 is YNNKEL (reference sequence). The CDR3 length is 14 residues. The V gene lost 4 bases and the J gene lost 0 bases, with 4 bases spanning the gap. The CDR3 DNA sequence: TGTGCCAGCAGCCTGAGCTCCTATAATTCACCCCTCCACTTT. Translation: CASSLSSYNSPLHF.

For the CDR3, the DNA is TGTGCCAGCAGTTTTTACACAGGGAGTCAGCCCCAGCATTTT. Encoded protein: CASSFYTGSQPQHF. V is TRBV27 and J is TRBJ1-5, with D possibly TRBD1 on 6 matching bases. Germline-derived CDR1 and CDR2 are MNHEY and SMNVEV (reference sequence). Trimming took 3 bases from V and 6 from J, leaving 12 bases between them. This CDR3 is built from 14 residues.

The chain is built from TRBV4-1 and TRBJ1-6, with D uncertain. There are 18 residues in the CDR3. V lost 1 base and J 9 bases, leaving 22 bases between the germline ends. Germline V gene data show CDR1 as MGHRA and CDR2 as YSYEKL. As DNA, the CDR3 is TGCGCCAGCAGCCAAGTTCCACGCAGGATCGATATGGTTTCACCCCTCCACTTT. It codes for CASSQVPRRIDMVSPLHF.

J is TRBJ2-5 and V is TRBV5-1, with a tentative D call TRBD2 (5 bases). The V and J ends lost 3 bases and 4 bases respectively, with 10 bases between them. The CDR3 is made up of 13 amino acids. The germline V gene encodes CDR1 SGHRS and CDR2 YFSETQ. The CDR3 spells CASSSEVGETQYF. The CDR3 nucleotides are TGCGCCAGCAGCTCGGAGGTGGGAGAGACCCAGTACTTC.

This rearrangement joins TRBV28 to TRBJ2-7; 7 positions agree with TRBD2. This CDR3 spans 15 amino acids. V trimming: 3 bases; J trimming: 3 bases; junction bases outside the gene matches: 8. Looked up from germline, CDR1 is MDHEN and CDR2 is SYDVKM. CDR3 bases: TGTGCCAGCAGTTTTTTAGGCGGGAGTCTCTACGAGCAGTACTTC. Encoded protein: CASSFLGGSLYEQYF.

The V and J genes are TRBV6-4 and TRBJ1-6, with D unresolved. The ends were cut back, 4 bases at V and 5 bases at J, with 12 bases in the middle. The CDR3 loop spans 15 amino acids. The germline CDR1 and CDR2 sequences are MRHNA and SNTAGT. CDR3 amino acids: CASSGMAGNNSPLHF. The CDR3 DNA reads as TGTGCCAGCAGTGGAATGGCAGGAAATAATTCACCCCTCCACTTT.

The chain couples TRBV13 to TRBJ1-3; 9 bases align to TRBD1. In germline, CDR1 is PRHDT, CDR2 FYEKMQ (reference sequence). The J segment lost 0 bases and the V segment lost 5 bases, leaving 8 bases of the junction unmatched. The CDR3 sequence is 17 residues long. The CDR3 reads CASSALTGGHSGNTIYF. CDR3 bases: TGTGCCAGCAGCGCCTTGACAGGGGGACACTCTGGAAACACCATATATTTT.

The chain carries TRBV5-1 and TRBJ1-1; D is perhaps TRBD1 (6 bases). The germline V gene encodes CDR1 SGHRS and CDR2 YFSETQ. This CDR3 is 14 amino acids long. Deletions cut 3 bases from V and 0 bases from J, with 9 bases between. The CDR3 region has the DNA TGCGCCAGCAGCTGGGGGGACATGAACACTGAAGCTTTCTTT. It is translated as CASSWGDMNTEAFF.

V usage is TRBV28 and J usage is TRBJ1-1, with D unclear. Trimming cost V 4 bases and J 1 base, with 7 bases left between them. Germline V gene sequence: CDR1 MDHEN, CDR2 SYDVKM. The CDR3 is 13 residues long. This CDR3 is CASSSPANTEAFF. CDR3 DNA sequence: TGTGCCAGCAGTTCCCCGGCGAACACTGAAGCTTTCTTT.

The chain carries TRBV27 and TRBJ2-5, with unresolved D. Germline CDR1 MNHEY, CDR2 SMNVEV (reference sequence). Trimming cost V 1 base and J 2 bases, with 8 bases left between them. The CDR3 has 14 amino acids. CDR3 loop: CASSLWGQQETQYF. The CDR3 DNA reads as TGTGCCAGCAGTTTATGGGGTCAGCAAGAGACCCAGTACTTC.

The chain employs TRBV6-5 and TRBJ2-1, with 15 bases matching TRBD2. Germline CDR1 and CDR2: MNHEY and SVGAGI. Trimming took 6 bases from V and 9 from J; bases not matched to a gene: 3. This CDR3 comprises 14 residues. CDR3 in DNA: TGTGCCAGCAGGGGACTAGCGGGGGGTTTTGAGCAGTTCTTC. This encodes CASRGLAGGFEQFF.